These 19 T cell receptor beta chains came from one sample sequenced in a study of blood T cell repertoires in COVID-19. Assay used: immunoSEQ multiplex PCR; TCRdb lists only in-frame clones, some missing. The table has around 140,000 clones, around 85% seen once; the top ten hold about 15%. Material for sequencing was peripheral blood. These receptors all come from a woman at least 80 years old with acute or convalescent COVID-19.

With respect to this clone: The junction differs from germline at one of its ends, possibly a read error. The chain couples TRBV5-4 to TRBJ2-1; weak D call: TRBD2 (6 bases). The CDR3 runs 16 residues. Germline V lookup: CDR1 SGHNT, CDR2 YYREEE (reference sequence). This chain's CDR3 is CASSLGGVSAYNEQLF. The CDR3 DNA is TGTGCCAGCAGCTTGGGCGGGGTTAGCGCGTACAATGAGCAGCTCTTC.

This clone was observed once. In DNA form, the CDR3 reads TGCGCCAGCAGTCTAGGACTAGTGACAGATACGCAGTATTTT. It codes for CASSLGLVTDTQYF. The chain employs TRBV10-2 and TRBJ2-3, with 7 bases fitting TRBD2. Per germline, CDR1 WSHSY and CDR2 SAAADI. The CDR3 has 14 amino acids. The V segment lost 5 bases and the J segment 3 bases; nucleotides outside the gene matches: 5.

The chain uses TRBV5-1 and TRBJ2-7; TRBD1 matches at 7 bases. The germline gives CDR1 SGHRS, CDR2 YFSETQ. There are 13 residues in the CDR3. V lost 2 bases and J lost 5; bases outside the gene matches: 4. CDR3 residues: CASSFDRADEQYF. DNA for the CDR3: TGCGCCAGCAGCTTTGACAGGGCCGACGAGCAGTACTTC. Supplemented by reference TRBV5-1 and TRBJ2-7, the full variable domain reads KAGVTQTPRYLIKTRGQQVTLSCSPISGHRSVSWYQQTPGQGLQFLFEYFSETQRNKGNFPGRFSGRQFSNSRSEMNVSTLELGDSALYLCASSFDRADEQYFGPGTRLTVT.

The chain's CDR3 is CASSYSGGAINEQFF. The DNA for the CDR3 is TGTGCCAGCAGTTACTCAGGGGGCGCGATCAATGAGCAGTTCTTC. V gene TRBV6-5 combines with J gene TRBJ2-1; 7 bases match TRBD1. V dropped 0 bases and J dropped 6; count of bases not matched to a gene: 5. The CDR3 is 15 amino acids. Germline-derived CDR1 and CDR2 are MNHEY and SVGAGI.

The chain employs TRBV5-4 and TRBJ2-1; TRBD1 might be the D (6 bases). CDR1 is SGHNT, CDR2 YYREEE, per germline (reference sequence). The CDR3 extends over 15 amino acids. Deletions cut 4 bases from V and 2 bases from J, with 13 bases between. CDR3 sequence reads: CASSPDRRTYNEQFF. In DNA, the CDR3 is TGTGCCAGCAGCCCTGACAGGAGGACCTACAATGAGCAGTTCTTC.

This chain's CDR3 is CASSQSRSPLHF. The CDR3, as DNA: TGTGCCAGCAGCCAGAGCCGTTCACCCCTCCACTTT. The gene calls are TRBV3-1 (or the pseudogene TRBV3-2) and TRBJ1-6; D gene uncertain. The V and J ends lost 3 bases and 9 bases respectively, with 6 bases between them. CDR3 length: 12 residues. CDR1 and CDR2 from the germline V gene are LGHDT and YNNKEL (reference sequence).

CDR3: CASSLDSAGGFTDTQYF. The CDR3 DNA follows: TGTGCCAGCAGCTTAGATTCCGCGGGGGGCTTCACAGATACGCAGTATTTT. The chain uses TRBV7-8 and TRBJ2-3; 8 bases align to TRBD2. The V and J ends lost 1 base and 2 bases, in that order; junction bases with no gene match: 8. Germline CDR1 and CDR2: SGHVS and FQNEAQ. The CDR3 covers 17 residues.

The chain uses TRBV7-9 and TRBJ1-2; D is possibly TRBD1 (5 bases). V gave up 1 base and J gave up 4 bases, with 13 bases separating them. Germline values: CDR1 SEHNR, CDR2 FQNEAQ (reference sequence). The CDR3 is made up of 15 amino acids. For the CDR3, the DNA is TGTGCCAGCAGCTTAGGTGATGTGGGGCCCTATGGCTACACCTTC. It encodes CASSLGDVGPYGYTF.

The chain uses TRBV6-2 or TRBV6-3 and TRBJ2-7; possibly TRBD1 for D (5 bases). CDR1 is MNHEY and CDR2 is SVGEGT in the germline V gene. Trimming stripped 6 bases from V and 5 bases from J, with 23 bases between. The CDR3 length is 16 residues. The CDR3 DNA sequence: TGTGCCAGCAGCCCGCCCCAGGGTCTGGTCATCCACGAGCAGTACTTC. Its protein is CASSPPQGLVIHEQYF.

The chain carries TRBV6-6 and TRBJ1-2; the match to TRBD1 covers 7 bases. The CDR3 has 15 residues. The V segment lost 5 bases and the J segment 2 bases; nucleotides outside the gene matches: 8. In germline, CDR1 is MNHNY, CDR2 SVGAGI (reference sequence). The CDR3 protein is CASSTPDRPNYGYTF. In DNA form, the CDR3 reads TGTGCCAGCAGTACACCGGACAGGCCGAACTATGGCTACACCTTC.

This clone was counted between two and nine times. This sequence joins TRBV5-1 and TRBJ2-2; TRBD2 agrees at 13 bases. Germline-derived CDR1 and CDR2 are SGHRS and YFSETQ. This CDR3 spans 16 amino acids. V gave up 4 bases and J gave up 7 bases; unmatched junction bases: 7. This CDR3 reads CASSGTSGRASGELFF. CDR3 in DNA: TGCGCCAGCAGCGGAACTAGCGGGAGGGCCAGCGGGGAGCTGTTTTTT.

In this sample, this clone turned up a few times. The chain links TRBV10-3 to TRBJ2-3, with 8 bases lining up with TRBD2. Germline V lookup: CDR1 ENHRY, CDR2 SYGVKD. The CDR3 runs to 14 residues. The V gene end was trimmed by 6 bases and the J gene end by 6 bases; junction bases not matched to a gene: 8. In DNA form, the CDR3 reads TGTGCCATCAGGAAAGCGGGGGAGGTGGATACGCAGTATTTT. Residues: CAIRKAGEVDTQYF.

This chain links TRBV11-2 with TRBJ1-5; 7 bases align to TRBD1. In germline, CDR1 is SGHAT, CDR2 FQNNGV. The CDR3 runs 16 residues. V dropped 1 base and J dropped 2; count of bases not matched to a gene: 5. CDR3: CASSLGTGAGNQPQHF. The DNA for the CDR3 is TGTGCCAGCAGCTTAGGCACAGGGGCTGGCAATCAGCCCCAGCATTTT.

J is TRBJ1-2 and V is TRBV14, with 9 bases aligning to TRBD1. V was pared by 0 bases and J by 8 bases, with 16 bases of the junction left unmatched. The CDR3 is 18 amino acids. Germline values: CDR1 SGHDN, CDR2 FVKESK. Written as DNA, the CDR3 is TGTGCCAGCAGCCAAGACGCACCCCTATCCGGGACAGGGTACGGCTACACCTTC. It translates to CASSQDAPLSGTGYGYTF.

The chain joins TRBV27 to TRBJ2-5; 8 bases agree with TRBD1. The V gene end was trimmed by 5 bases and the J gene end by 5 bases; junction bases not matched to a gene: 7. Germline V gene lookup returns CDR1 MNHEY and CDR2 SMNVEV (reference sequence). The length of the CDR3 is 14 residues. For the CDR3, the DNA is TGTGCCAGCAGTAACGGACAGGGTACGGAGACCCAGTACTTC. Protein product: CASSNGQGTETQYF.

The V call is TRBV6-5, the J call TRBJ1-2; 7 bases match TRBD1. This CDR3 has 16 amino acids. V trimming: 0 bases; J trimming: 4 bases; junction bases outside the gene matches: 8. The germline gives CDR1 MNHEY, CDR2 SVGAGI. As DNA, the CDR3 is TGTGCCAGCAGTTACTCCGGGACAGCCCCGGGCTATGGCTACACCTTC. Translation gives CASSYSGTAPGYGYTF.

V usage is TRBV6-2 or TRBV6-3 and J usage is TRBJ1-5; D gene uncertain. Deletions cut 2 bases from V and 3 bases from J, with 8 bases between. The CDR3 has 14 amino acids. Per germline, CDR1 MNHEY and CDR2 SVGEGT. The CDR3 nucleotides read TGTGCCAGCAGTTACGCGGGAGACAATCAGCCCCAGCATTTT. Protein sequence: CASSYAGDNQPQHF.

CDR3 region: CASSIELSNDGYTF. The CDR3 DNA is TGTGCCAGTAGTATAGAGTTGTCTAATGATGGCTACACCTTC. The rearrangement links TRBV19 to TRBJ1-2, with D uncertain. This CDR3 is 14 amino acids long. V gave up 0 bases and J gave up 6 bases, with 11 bases separating them. Germline V gene lookup returns CDR1 LNHDA and CDR2 SQIVND (reference sequence).

The DNA for the CDR3 is TGTGCCACCAGCAGAGATCGGACAGGGGGAATCGAGCAGTACTTC. Translation gives CATSRDRTGGIEQYF. The chain links TRBV15 to TRBJ2-7; 10 positions agree with TRBD1. The CDR3 runs to 15 residues. From germline, CDR1 is LNHNV and CDR2 YYDKDF (reference sequence). After removal of 0 bases from V and 6 bases from J, the junction contained 5 bases not matched to a gene.